This T cell receptor (beta chain) was captured by sequencing in a study of T-cell memory formation after mild COVID-19. Study details: Each donor largely had its own TCR clusters.

TCRdb called the 5' RACE reads again in MiXCR, with one record for every CDR3 protein. This repertoire shows roughly 200,000 distinct CDR3 sequences, 16% found once; its top ten account for more than 2%. Whole-study results and caveats: Pre-infection memory carried some responding clones, suggesting that cross-reactive memory joined.

Many counts were recorded for this clonotype. Its specificity is unknown. The trim removed 5 bases at V and 4 bases at J, leaving 9 bases unmatched. Germline lookup yields CDR1 LGHNA and CDR2 YSLEER. This CDR3 is built from 15 residues. The material sequenced was PBMCs or a T cell subset sorted from them (not recorded which). The chain recombines TRBV4-3 with TRBJ2-7; the match to TRBD1 covers 9 bases. This receptor was taken from an adult woman who had mild COVID-19 (a few samples of this study predate the infection). Cell type and time point are not known. The CDR3 DNA reads TGCGCCAGCAGCAGTGGTCCGGACAGGGGATACGAGCAGTACTTC. It encodes CASSSGPDRGYEQYF.